What follows is one TCR beta chain and its context. No antigen is known for it. These data come from a study of monozygotic twins with inflammatory bowel disease. The CDR3 is 16 residues long. CDR1 and CDR2 from the germline V gene are SGHTA and FQGNSA. Input per TCR library consisted of approximately 4,000 ng of total RNA. After re-calling the 5' RACE reads, TCRdb lists one entry per CDR3 protein, DNA absent. The table gives 350,000 to 400,000 distinct CDR3 sequences; the top ten clones make up 2% to 3% of it. Study-wide points: The analysis did not separate different T cell subtypes. Diversity of TCRbeta measured by inverse Simpson was lower in IBD patients than in healthy co-twins. A single strong IBD-associated signal or clonotype was not supported by the findings.

This TCR was recovered from a human donor with ulcerative colitis or Crohn's disease, or a healthy co-twin of an affected twin (not recorded which). The specimen was blood. The chain uses TRBV7-2 and TRBJ2-1; TCRdb outputs TRBD2, but without DNA this stays unchecked. CDR3 amino acids: CASSLASGGNLYEQFF. The whole variable domain, filled in from reference TRBV7-2 and TRBJ2-1, reads GAGVSQSPSNKVTEKGKDVELRCDPISGHTALYWYRQSLGQGLEFLIYFQGNSAPDKSGLPSDRFSAERTGGSVSTLTIQRTQQEDSAVYLCASSLASGGNLYEQFFGPGTRLTVL.